The source of this T cell receptor beta chain is a study of blood T cell repertoires in COVID-19. In the study overall: Researchers got acute and convalescent COVID-19 samples from the United States, Italy and Spain. Nucleic acid was either cDNA or gDNA, and it came from T cells, B-cell-depleted T cells, or PBMCs.

CDR3 length equals 15 residues. Deletions cut 8 bases from V and 6 bases from J, with 20 bases between. From germline, CDR1 is LGHDT and CDR2 YNNKEL (reference sequence). Methods used by the authors: Amplification from reference gene primers served as the basis for estimated nucleated cell counts. Sequenced by immunoSEQ multiplex PCR; TCRdb stores in-frame clones only, minus some. V, J and clone size were drawn from that table, and D and trimming were deduced from the DNA. The sample lists about 150,000 clones, roughly 80% occurring once. This TCR came from a woman aged 55-69 years with acute or convalescent COVID-19. Sequenced input: peripheral blood. The J gene is TRBJ2-1, the V gene TRBV3-1 (or the pseudogene TRBV3-2); tentative D call: TRBD2 (7 bases). The CDR3 region is CASLKRGGQRNEQFF. The CDR3 DNA reads as TGTGCCAGCCTCAAGAGGGGGGGCCAACGCAATGAGCAGTTCTTC.